This paragraph covers one TCR beta chain sequence. The antigen is not known. This entry comes from a study of OX40 agonist ivuxolimab in advanced cancers. Study as a whole: Patients received ivuxolimab, an intravenous treatment, every 2 weeks at 0.01 to 10 mg/kg. Whole-study findings and limits: Relatively little clonal expansion, among the lowest observed, appeared in partial responders at 0.1-3.0 mg/kg.

Data came from immunoSEQ multiplex PCR; TCRdb stores just in-frame clones and leaves some out. Of roughly 60,000 clones listed, around 87% were seen once; the top ten hold approximately 4%. The germline V gene encodes CDR1 SGHDT and CDR2 YYEEEE. The trim removed 3 bases at V and 0 bases at J, leaving 7 bases unmatched. The CDR3 length is 16 residues. This TCR came from an adult with an advanced solid tumor such as melanoma, head and neck, liver or kidney cancer. The chain recombines TRBV5-6 with TRBJ2-3, with 7 positions matching TRBD1. The specimen comprised CD4+ or CD8+ T cells sorted from blood, sampled in a trial of the OX40 agonist ivuxolimab. This chain's CDR3 is CASSSTGFTSTDTQYF. CDR3 nucleotides: TGTGCCAGCAGCTCGACAGGGTTCACTAGCACAGATACGCAGTATTTT.